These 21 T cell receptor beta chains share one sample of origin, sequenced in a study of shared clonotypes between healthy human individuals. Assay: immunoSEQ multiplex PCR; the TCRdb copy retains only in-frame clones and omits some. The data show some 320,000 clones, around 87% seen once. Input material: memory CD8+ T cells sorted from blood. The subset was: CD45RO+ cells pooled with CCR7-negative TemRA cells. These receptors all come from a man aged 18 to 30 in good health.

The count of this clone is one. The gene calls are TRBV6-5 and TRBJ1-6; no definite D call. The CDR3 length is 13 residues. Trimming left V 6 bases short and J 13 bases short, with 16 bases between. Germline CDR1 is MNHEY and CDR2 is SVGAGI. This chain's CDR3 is CASSLQDGVPLHF. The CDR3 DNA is TGTGCCAGCAGCCTCCAAGACGGTGTCCCCCTCCACTTT.

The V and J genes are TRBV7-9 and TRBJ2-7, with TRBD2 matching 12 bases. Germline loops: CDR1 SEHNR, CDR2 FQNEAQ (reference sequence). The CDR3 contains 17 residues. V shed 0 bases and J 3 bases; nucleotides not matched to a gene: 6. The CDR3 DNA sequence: TGTGCCAGCAGCTTAGCCGATGAGGGACTAGCGGGCTACGAGCAGTACTTC. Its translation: CASSLADEGLAGYEQYF.

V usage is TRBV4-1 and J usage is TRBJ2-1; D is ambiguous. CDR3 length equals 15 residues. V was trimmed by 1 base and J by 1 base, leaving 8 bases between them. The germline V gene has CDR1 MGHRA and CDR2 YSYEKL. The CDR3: CASSQVGPSYNEQFF. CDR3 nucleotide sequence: TGCGCCAGCAGCCAAGTCGGGCCTTCCTACAATGAGCAGTTCTTC.

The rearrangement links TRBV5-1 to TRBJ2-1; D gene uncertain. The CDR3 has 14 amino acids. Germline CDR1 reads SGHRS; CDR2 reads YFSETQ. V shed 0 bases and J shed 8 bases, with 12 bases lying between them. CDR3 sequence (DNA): TGCGCCAGCAGCTTGGAGGCGCGGCTCGATGAGCAGTTCTTC. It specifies CASSLEARLDEQFF.

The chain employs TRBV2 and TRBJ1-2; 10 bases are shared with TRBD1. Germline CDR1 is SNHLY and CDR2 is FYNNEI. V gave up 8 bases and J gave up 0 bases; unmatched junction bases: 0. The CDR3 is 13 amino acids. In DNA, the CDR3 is TGTGCCAGCGGGACAGGGGCTAACTATGGCTACACCTTC. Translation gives CASGTGANYGYTF.

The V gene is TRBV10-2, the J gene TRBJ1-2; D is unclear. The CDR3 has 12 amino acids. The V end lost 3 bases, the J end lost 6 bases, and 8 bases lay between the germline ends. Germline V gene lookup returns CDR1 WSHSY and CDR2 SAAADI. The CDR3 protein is CASSETPDGYTF. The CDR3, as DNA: TGCGCCAGCAGTGAAACGCCCGATGGCTACACCTTC.

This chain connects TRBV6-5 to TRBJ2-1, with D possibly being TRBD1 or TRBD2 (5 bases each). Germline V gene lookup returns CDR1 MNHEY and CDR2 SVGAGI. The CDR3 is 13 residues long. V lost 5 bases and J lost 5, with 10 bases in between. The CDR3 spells CASSGGTHNEQFF. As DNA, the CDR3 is TGTGCCAGCAGTGGGGGAACACACAATGAGCAGTTCTTC.

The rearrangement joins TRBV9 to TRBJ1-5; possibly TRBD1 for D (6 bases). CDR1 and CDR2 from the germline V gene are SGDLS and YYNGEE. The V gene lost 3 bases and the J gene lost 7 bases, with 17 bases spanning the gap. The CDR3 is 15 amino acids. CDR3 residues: CASSAGGGIWQPQHF. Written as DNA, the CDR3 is TGTGCCAGCAGCGCCGGAGGGGGGATCTGGCAGCCCCAGCATTTT.

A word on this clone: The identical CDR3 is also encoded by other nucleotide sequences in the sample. This CDR3 is CASSPTVYGYTF. Here the CDR3 DNA reads TGTGCCAGCAGCCCTACGGTCTATGGCTACACCTTC. The genes are TRBV7-9 and TRBJ1-2; D remains unclear. V was clipped by 5 bases and J by 4 bases, with 8 bases between them. The CDR3 length is 12 residues. Germline V lookup: CDR1 SEHNR, CDR2 FQNEAQ (reference sequence).

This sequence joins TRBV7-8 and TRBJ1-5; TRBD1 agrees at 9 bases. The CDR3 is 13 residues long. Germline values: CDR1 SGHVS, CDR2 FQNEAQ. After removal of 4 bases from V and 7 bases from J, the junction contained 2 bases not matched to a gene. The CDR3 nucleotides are TGTGCCAGCAGCTCGGGACAGGGCCAGCCCCAGCATTTT. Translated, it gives CASSSGQGQPQHF.

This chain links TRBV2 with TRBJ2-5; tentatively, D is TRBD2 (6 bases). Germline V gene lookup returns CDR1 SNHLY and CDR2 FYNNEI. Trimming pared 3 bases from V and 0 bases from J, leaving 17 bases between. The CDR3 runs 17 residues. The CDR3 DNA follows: TGTGCCAGCAGTGAGGGATCCTTGCGGGGAGACCAAGAGACCCAGTACTTC. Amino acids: CASSEGSLRGDQETQYF.

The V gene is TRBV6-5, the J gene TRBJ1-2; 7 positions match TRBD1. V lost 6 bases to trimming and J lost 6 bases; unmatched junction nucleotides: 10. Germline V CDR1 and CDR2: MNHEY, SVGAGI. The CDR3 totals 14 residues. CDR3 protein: CASSPDREGHGYTF. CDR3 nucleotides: TGTGCCAGCAGCCCCGACAGGGAAGGCCATGGCTACACCTTC.

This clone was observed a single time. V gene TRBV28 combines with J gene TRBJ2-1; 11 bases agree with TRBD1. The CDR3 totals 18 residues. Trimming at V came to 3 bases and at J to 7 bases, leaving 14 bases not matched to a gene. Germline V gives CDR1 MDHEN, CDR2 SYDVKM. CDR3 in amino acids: CASSFPGQGVGGENEQFF. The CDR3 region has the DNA TGTGCCAGCAGTTTTCCGGGACAGGGGGTCGGGGGCGAAAATGAGCAGTTCTTC.

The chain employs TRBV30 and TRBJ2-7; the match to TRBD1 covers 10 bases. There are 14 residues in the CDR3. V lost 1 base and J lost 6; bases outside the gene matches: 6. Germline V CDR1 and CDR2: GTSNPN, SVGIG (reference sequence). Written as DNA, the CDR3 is TGTGCCTGGAGTGACTGGACAGGGGGAAGCGAGCAGTACTTC. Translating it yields CAWSDWTGGSEQYF.

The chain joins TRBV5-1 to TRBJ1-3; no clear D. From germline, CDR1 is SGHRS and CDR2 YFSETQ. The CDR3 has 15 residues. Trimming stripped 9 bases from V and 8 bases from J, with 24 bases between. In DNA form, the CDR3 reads TGCGCCACCCAGCCAATAGAGGGAGGAACTTACACCATATATTTT. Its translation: CATQPIEGGTYTIYF.

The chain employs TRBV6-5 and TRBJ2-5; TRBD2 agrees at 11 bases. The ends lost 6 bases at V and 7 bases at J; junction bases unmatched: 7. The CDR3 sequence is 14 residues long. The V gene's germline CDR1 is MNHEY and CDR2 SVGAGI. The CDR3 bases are TGTGCCAGCAGAACCGGGACTAGCGGTGTGACCCAGTACTTC. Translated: CASRTGTSGVTQYF.

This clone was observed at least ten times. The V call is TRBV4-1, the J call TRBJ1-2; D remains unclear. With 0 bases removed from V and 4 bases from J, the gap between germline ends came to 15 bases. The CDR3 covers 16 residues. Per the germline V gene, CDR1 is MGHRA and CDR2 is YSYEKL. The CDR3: CASSQESAGSGYGYTF. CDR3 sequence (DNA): TGCGCCAGCAGCCAAGAAAGCGCCGGTAGCGGCTATGGCTACACCTTC.

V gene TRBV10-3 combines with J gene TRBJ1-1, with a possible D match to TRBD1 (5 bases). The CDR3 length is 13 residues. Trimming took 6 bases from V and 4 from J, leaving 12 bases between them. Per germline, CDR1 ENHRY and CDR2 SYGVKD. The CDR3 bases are TGTGCCATCAGCAACTCGGGGGTCACTGAAGCTTTCTTT. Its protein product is CAISNSGVTEAFF.

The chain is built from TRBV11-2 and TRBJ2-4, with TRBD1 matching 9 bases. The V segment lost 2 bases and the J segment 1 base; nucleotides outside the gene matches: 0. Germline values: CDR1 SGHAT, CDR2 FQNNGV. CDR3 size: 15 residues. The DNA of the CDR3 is TGTGCCAGCAGCTTAACAGGGGGCGCCAAAAACATTCAGTACTTC. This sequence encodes CASSLTGGAKNIQYF.

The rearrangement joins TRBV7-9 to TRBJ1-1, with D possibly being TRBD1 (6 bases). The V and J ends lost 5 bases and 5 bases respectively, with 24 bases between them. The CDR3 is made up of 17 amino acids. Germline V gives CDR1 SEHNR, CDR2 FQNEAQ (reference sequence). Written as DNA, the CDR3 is TGTGCCAGCAGCCCCCAGGGAAGGGGGGTCAGAGAGACTGAAGCTTTCTTT. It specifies CASSPQGRGVRETEAFF.

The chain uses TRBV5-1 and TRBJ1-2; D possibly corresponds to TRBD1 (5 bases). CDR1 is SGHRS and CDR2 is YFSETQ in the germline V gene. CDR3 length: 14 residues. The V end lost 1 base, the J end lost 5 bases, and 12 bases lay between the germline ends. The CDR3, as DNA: TGCGCCAGCAGCTTGTGGGGCAGGGATTATGGCTACACCTTC. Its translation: CASSLWGRDYGYTF.